Each of the 32 T cell receptor beta chains below was sequenced from the same sample in a study of OX40 agonist ivuxolimab in advanced cancers. The method was immunoSEQ multiplex PCR; TCRdb's version includes in-frame clones alone and lacks a portion of them. This sample carries roughly 79,000 clones, over 80% of them seen once, and the ten largest clones take approximately 0.56%. Material: CD4+ or CD8+ T cells sorted from blood, obtained in a trial of the OX40 agonist ivuxolimab. The receptors were sampled from an adult with an advanced solid tumor such as melanoma, head and neck, liver or kidney cancer.

The rearrangement uses TRBV11-3 and TRBJ1-4, with 9 bases lining up with TRBD1. The CDR3 consists of 15 residues. The V segment lost 5 bases and the J segment 8 bases; nucleotides outside the gene matches: 9. Germline CDR1 is SGHNT and CDR2 is YENEEA. CDR3 coding DNA: TGTGCCAGCAGCAACAGGGGGCAGGGTGGGGAAAAACTGTTTTTT. This gives the protein CASSNRGQGGEKLFF.

This chain connects TRBV5-1 to TRBJ2-3; TRBD1 is a possible D gene (6 bases). Germline V gene lookup returns CDR1 SGHRS and CDR2 YFSETQ. This CDR3 contains 17 residues. Trimming shortened V by 0 bases and J by 2 bases, and 16 bases separated the two germline ends. The CDR3 protein is CASSLAPRRDNTDTQYF. CDR3 DNA: TGCGCCAGCAGCTTGGCCCCCCGCAGGGACAACACAGATACGCAGTATTTT.

J is TRBJ2-2 and V is TRBV7-3, with 7 bases lining up with TRBD1. Germline lookup yields CDR1 SGHTA and CDR2 FQGTGA. The CDR3 consists of 15 residues. J gave up 4 bases and V 1 base, and 3 bases lay outside the gene matches. As DNA, the CDR3 is TGTGCCAGCAGCTTAAGACAGGGTATCACCGGGGAGCTGTTTTTT. Its protein product is CASSLRQGITGELFF.

This chain links TRBV28 with TRBJ1-1; the match to TRBD1 covers 8 bases. The CDR3 is 15 amino acids. Germline lookup yields CDR1 MDHEN and CDR2 SYDVKM. The junction had 19 bases not matched to a gene; V was cut back by 9 bases and J by 10 bases. CDR3 nucleotide sequence: TGTGCCAGTGGGGGTCCGGGGAGGACAGGGAAGGGAGCTTTCTTT. Translating gives CASGGPGRTGKGAFF.

The chain combines TRBV4-2 with TRBJ2-5; 9 bases fit TRBD2. J lost 3 bases, V lost 4 bases, and 15 bases had no gene match. The CDR3 is 18 amino acids. In germline, CDR1 is LGHNA, CDR2 YNFKEQ. CDR3: CASSRDRGSGSGEETQYF. In nucleotides, the CDR3 is TGTGCCAGCAGCCGGGATCGAGGTAGCGGGAGTGGGGAAGAGACCCAGTACTTC.

The chain carries TRBV19 and TRBJ1-2; 7 positions agree with TRBD1. The CDR3 sequence is 15 residues long. Germline assignment: CDR1 LNHDA and CDR2 SQIVND (reference sequence). The J segment lost 5 bases and the V segment lost 5 bases, leaving 11 bases of the junction unmatched. CDR3 in amino acids: CASSADRARIYGYTF. The CDR3, as DNA: TGTGCCAGTAGTGCCGACAGGGCGAGAATATATGGCTACACCTTC.

This clone was found once. This rearrangement joins TRBV6-5 to TRBJ2-5, with D possibly being TRBD2 (6 bases). This CDR3 has 10 amino acids. CDR1 and CDR2 (germline): MNHEY, SVGAGI. The CDR3 DNA sequence: TGTGCGGCGGGGAGAGAGACCCAGTACTTC. As protein: CAAGRETQYF.

This clone was counted a few times. The rearrangement uses TRBV7-6 and TRBJ1-2, with TRBD1 matching 9 bases. Trimming at V came to 3 bases and at J to 5 bases, leaving 4 bases not matched to a gene. The CDR3 consists of 14 residues. The germline V gene encodes CDR1 SGHVS and CDR2 FNYEAQ. This chain's CDR3 is CASSLVDRGYGYTF. In DNA form, the CDR3 reads TGTGCCAGCAGCTTGGTGGACAGGGGATATGGCTACACCTTC.

The chain recombines TRBV7-2 with TRBJ2-2; unclear D gene. The length of the CDR3 is 14 residues. Germline CDR1 and CDR2: SGHTA and FQGNSA. The V and J ends lost 1 base and 5 bases respectively, with 8 bases between them. The DNA of the CDR3 is TGTGCCAGCAGCTTAGAGCTGGGGACCGGGGAGCTGTTTTTT. This encodes CASSLELGTGELFF.

This clone was seen just once. The rearrangement uses TRBV7-2 and TRBJ2-3, with D unresolved. The V gene's germline CDR1 is SGHTA and CDR2 FQGNSA. The CDR3 length is 16 residues. Trimming removed 4 bases at V and 1 base at J, with 15 bases between. The CDR3 DNA reads TGTGCCAGCAGCTCAGCCGTTGCCGCCGGCACAGATACGCAGTATTTT. Translating gives CASSSAVAAGTDTQYF.

The CDR3 loop is CASFAGQGRTGELFF. The CDR3 DNA is TGCGCCAGCTTTGCCGGGCAGGGGAGAACCGGGGAGCTGTTTTTT. V gene TRBV5-1 combines with J gene TRBJ2-2; the D gene is possibly TRBD1 (6 bases). CDR1 is SGHRS and CDR2 is YFSETQ in the germline V gene. The CDR3 length is 15 residues. Between the trimmed V and J ends, which lost 7 bases and 5 bases, there was a span of 18 bases.

The rearrangement uses TRBV4-1 and TRBJ2-1, with D uncertain. Germline V gene sequence: CDR1 MGHRA, CDR2 YSYEKL. V was cut by 3 bases and J by 2 bases, with 14 bases left in between. The CDR3 is 16 residues long. CDR3 in amino acids: CASSQYPNGAYNEQFF. The CDR3 DNA follows: TGCGCCAGCAGCCAGTATCCTAATGGAGCCTACAATGAGCAGTTCTTC.

The rearrangement joins TRBV5-1 to TRBJ2-4; 13 positions match TRBD2. Germline V gene data show CDR1 as SGHRS and CDR2 as YFSETQ. The CDR3 has 20 residues. Unmatched junction bases numbered 11, after V lost 2 bases and J lost 0 bases. The CDR3 coding sequence is TGCGCCAGCAGCTTTATGACGGGACTAGCGGGGAAACTAGCCAAAAACATTCAGTACTTC. This sequence encodes CASSFMTGLAGKLAKNIQYF.

The gene calls are TRBV19 and TRBJ2-7, with TRBD1 matching over 8 bases. CDR3 length: 15 amino acids. The trim removed 6 bases at V and 5 bases at J, leaving 12 bases unmatched. Germline CDR1 is LNHDA and CDR2 is SQIVND (reference sequence). CDR3 region: CASRTNGGTGNEQYF. The CDR3 DNA follows: TGTGCCAGTAGGACAAATGGGGGGACAGGTAACGAGCAGTACTTC.

CDR3 sequence: CASGLAGASSYNEQFF. The CDR3 DNA is TGCGCCAGCGGACTAGCGGGAGCGAGCAGCTACAATGAGCAGTTCTTC. The V gene is TRBV10-1, the J gene TRBJ2-1; 13 positions agree with TRBD2. This CDR3 region has 16 residues. V lost 8 bases and J lost 3; bases outside the gene matches: 7. CDR1 and CDR2 (germline): WNHNN, SYGVQD (reference sequence).

This clone was counted a single time. This chain uses TRBV7-2 with TRBJ1-2; no clear D. V dropped 3 bases and J dropped 4 bases, with 12 bases sitting between them. The CDR3 has 14 amino acids. Germline lookup yields CDR1 SGHTA and CDR2 FQGNSA. This CDR3 reads CASSLDPDPYGYTF. DNA for the CDR3: TGTGCCAGCAGCTTGGACCCCGACCCCTATGGCTACACCTTC.

The chain couples TRBV6-1 to TRBJ1-4; D is perhaps TRBD1 (6 bases). The CDR3 sequence is 14 residues long. V shed 2 bases and J shed 9 bases, with 13 bases lying between them. Germline lookup yields CDR1 MNHNS and CDR2 SASEGT. The CDR3 nucleotides are TGTGCCAGCAGTGAAATAGGACAGCCCAAAAAACTGTTTTTT. It specifies CASSEIGQPKKLFF.

The chain couples TRBV6-6 to TRBJ2-1, with D possibly TRBD2 on 6 matching bases. Germline CDR1 reads MNHNY; CDR2 reads SVGAGI (reference sequence). Trimming shortened V by 6 bases and J by 4 bases, and 10 bases separated the two germline ends. The CDR3 contains 13 residues. In nucleotides, the CDR3 is TGTGCCAGCAGAAAACGGGAGTACAATGAGCAGTTCTTC. Translation: CASRKREYNEQFF.

The rearrangement uses TRBV27 and TRBJ2-2, with 10 bases aligning to TRBD2. Germline assignment: CDR1 MNHEY and CDR2 SMNVEV (reference sequence). V lost 2 bases, J lost 1 base, and 1 base stayed unmatched. This CDR3 has 16 amino acids. The CDR3 DNA reads TGTGCCAGCAGTTTAAGCGGGAGGGGGAACACCGGGGAGCTGTTTTTT. It yields the protein CASSLSGRGNTGELFF.

This clone has more than one count but fewer than ten. V usage is TRBV6-5 and J usage is TRBJ2-7; 10 nucleotides line up with TRBD2. CDR1 MNHEY and CDR2 SVGAGI come from the germline V gene. There are 14 residues in the CDR3. The V gene end was trimmed by 5 bases and the J gene end by 4 bases; junction bases not matched to a gene: 5. In nucleotides, the CDR3 is TGTGCCAGCAGTCCCTGGACTAGCGGTTACGAGCAGTACTTC. Translating it yields CASSPWTSGYEQYF.

The chain employs TRBV28 and TRBJ1-5; D ambiguous. V was cut by 4 bases and J by 7 bases, with 14 bases left in between. This CDR3 is built from 14 residues. The germline CDR1 and CDR2 sequences are MDHEN and SYDVKM. The CDR3 bases are TGTGCCAGCAGTTCCGGAGGCCAGAAGCAGCCCCAGCATTTT. Translated, it gives CASSSGGQKQPQHF.

The rearrangement links TRBV29-1 to TRBJ1-1, with D maybe TRBD1 (5 bases). V was pared by 1 base and J by 6 bases, with 12 bases between. The V gene's germline CDR1 is SQVTM and CDR2 ANQGSEA. The CDR3 totals 13 residues. DNA for the CDR3: TGCAGCGTTGAAGGGGACGCCTTCCCTGAAGCTTTCTTT. This gives the protein CSVEGDAFPEAFF. The entire variable domain, with the rest obtained from reference TRBV29-1 and TRBJ1-1, is as follows: SAVISQKPSRDICQRGTSLTIQCQVDSQVTMMFWYRQQPGQSLTLIATANQGSEATYESGFVIDKFPISRPNLTFSTLTVSNMSPEDSSIYLCSVEGDAFPEAFFGQGTRLTVV.

This clone was found a few times. The gene calls are TRBV2 and TRBJ2-7; 14 bases agree with TRBD2. CDR3 size: 14 residues. CDR1 is SNHLY and CDR2 is FYNNEI in the germline V gene. Unmatched junction bases numbered 10, after V lost 7 bases and J lost 11 bases. The CDR3 DNA follows: TGTGCCAGCACACCGACTAGCGGGAGGGCAAGGGAGTACTTC. It codes for CASTPTSGRAREYF.

The DNA for the CDR3 is TGCGCCAGCAGCCTTCGGACTAGCGGGAAACTGTACTTC. As protein: CASSLRTSGKLYF. This chain uses TRBV5-1 with TRBJ2-7; 12 nucleotides align to TRBD2. The CDR3 extends over 13 amino acids. Germline V gene sequence: CDR1 SGHRS, CDR2 YFSETQ. The junction had 8 bases not matched to a gene; V was cut back by 4 bases and J by 12 bases. The full variable domain, rest sourced from reference TRBV5-1 and TRBJ2-7, is KAGVTQTPRYLIKTRGQQVTLSCSPISGHRSVSWYQQTPGQGLQFLFEYFSETQRNKGNFPGRFSGRQFSNSRSEMNVSTLELGDSALYLCASSLRTSGKLYFGPGTRLTVT.

V gene TRBV4-3 combines with J gene TRBJ2-7; no firm D call. There are 16 residues in the CDR3. Deletions cut 1 base from V and 2 bases from J, with 15 bases between. In germline, CDR1 is LGHNA, CDR2 YSLEER. CDR3 in DNA: TGCGCCAGCAGCCAAGCGGGTAGGACGGCCACCTACGAGCAGTACTTC. Its protein product is CASSQAGRTATYEQYF.

This clone was seen only a few times. The V gene is TRBV13, the J gene TRBJ1-1, with 7 bases fitting TRBD1. Germline CDR1 is PRHDT and CDR2 is FYEKMQ (reference sequence). CDR3 length equals 13 residues. V was pared by 5 bases and J by 6 bases, with 6 bases of the junction left unmatched. The CDR3 reads CASSLHRGAEAFF. The CDR3 coding sequence is TGTGCCAGCAGCCTCCACAGGGGAGCTGAAGCTTTCTTT.

The chain combines TRBV9 with TRBJ1-4; D is undetermined. The CDR3 totals 16 residues. Deletions cut 0 bases from V and 3 bases from J, with 12 bases between. Germline values: CDR1 SGDLS, CDR2 YYNGEE. The CDR3 region is CASSVARAKANEKLFF. The CDR3 coding sequence is TGTGCCAGCAGCGTAGCAAGGGCCAAGGCTAATGAAAAACTGTTTTTT.

This clone has a handful of counts. This rearrangement joins TRBV9 to TRBJ2-5; no reliable D call. Trimming removed 3 bases at V and 5 bases at J, with 14 bases between. The CDR3 is 14 amino acids. The V gene's germline CDR1 is SGDLS and CDR2 YYNGEE. The CDR3 DNA is TGTGCCAGCAGCGCATCTCCCCTCAGTGAGACCCAGTACTTC. Protein sequence: CASSASPLSETQYF.

This clone was detected once. V is TRBV21-1 and J is TRBJ2-7. TRBV21-1 is classified as a pseudogene. The CDR3 covers 15 residues. The CDR3 loop is CASSKGEGRSYEQYF. The CDR3 DNA is TGTGCCAGCAGCAAAGGGGAAGGCCGATCCTACGAGCAGTACTTC.

J is TRBJ2-7 and V is TRBV2; D might be TRBD1 (6 bases). The V end lost 6 bases, the J end lost 2 bases, and 14 bases lay between the germline ends. Germline V gene data show CDR1 as SNHLY and CDR2 as FYNNEI. The CDR3 consists of 14 residues. The CDR3 DNA follows: TGTGCCAGCAGCGCTATTACAGGGCCCTACGAGCAGTACTTC. Encoded protein: CASSAITGPYEQYF. The complete variable domain, with remaining parts taken from reference TRBV2 and TRBJ2-7, reads EPEVTQTPSHQVTQMGQEVILRCVPISNHLYFYWYRQILGQKVEFLVSFYNNEISEKSEIFDDQFSVERPDGSNFTLKIRSTKLEDSAMYFCASSAITGPYEQYFGPGTRLTVT.

This chain joins TRBV30 and TRBJ2-2, with TRBD1 matching 7 bases. CDR1 and CDR2 (germline): GTSNPN, SVGIG (reference sequence). Trimming at V came to 0 bases and at J to 7 bases, leaving 8 bases not matched to a gene. The CDR3 has 15 residues. CDR3 protein: CAWSVYRGMGGELFF. The CDR3 coding sequence is TGTGCCTGGAGTGTGTACAGGGGCATGGGCGGGGAGCTGTTTTTT.

V and J are TRBV18 and TRBJ2-5, with D perhaps matching TRBD2 (5 bases). V lost 6 bases and J lost 5, with 16 bases in between. Germline lookup yields CDR1 KGHSH and CDR2 LQKENI. The CDR3 loop spans 14 amino acids. The CDR3 coding sequence is TGTGCCAGCTCGAGGGATCACGCCGGGGAGACCCAGTACTTC. It specifies CASSRDHAGETQYF.